This T cell receptor (beta chain) was obtained from a study of T cell repertoires in cytomegalovirus infection. Turning to the study itself: The authors used CMV epitopes that were HLA-C-restricted (recently identified) and HLA-B-restricted (well studied). From public TCR beta signatures came an indication of both CMV infection and matching HLA type. Findings and caveats of the study: Identification of carriers of CMV plus the relevant HLA was achieved through cumulative public TCR beta family frequency. HLA-C-restricted CMV clonotypes gave the most frequent clonotype in two of eight donors.

The CDR3 consists of 16 residues. V gave up 3 bases and J gave up 3 bases, with 15 bases separating them. This clonotype was counted a few times. Its antigen is still unknown. Using its own MiXCR run on the reads, TCRdb lists one record per CDR3 protein. The sample lists 650,000 to 900,000 distinct CDR3 sequences, less than 35% occurring once. This TCR was sampled from a human donor in good health (CMV status not recorded). Some clones in this sample may be carry-over from other donors' samples. This specimen was cultured CD8+ T cells from PBMCs, taken from culture after CMV antigen stimulation. The rearrangement links TRBV12-3 or TRBV12-4 to TRBJ1-3, with D possibly being TRBD1 (5 bases). The CDR3 DNA sequence: TGTGCCAGCAGTTTGTCCCATGAGGGGATTGGAAACACCATATATTTT. Translated: CASSLSHEGIGNTIYF.